The clone carrying this T cell receptor beta chain occurred a few times. No antigen is known for it. V lost 4 bases to trimming and J lost 6 bases, with 9 bases between them. This CDR3 has 13 residues. CDR1 MNHNS and CDR2 SASEGT come from the germline V gene. This sample stems from a study of cytomegalovirus exposure and HLA in healthy donors. Overall study context: Genotyping of nearly 400 donors showed that 70% to 90% belonged to the Caucasian-associated ancestry cluster.

A multiplex PCR was run with 60 Vbeta primers and 13 Jbeta primers. The assay was immunoSEQ multiplex PCR, and TCRdb's table has in-frame clones only and misses some. Of 100,000 to 150,000 clones in the sample, approximately 8.8% are singletons; the top ten hold around 5.5%. Notes on the study in general: A list of approximately 160 TCR beta chains associated with cytomegalovirus was given.

The V gene is TRBV6-1, the J gene TRBJ2-2; perhaps TRBD2 as D (5 bases). Sample: PBMCs. The TCR was taken from a man in his forties in good health and CMV-seronegative. This CDR3 reads CASSGRAAGELFF. For the CDR3, the DNA is TGTGCCAGCAGTGGGCGGGCTGCCGGGGAGCTGTTTTTT.